This passage covers 26 T cell receptor beta chains from one sample sequenced in a study of shared clonotypes between healthy human individuals. This table comes from immunoSEQ multiplex PCR, and its TCRdb copy is limited to in-frame clones, with some not included. The sample yields 700,000 to 950,000 clones, just over 95% seen once. Positively selected for CCR7, the CD45RO-negative cells used as naive CD8 cells excluded terminally differentiated effector memory CD45RA+ cells. Sequencing input: naive CD8+ T cells sorted from blood. These TCRs come from a man aged 30 to 45 in good health.

The chain recombines TRBV18 with TRBJ2-7; 12 nucleotides match TRBD1. The V gene end was trimmed by 3 bases and the J gene end by 5 bases; junction bases not matched to a gene: 8. CDR3 length: 16 amino acids. Germline loops: CDR1 KGHSH, CDR2 LQKENI. The DNA for the CDR3 is TGTGCCAGCTCACCTTGGGGACAGGGGGCGAGGAACGAGCAGTACTTC. The encoded protein is CASSPWGQGARNEQYF.

The chain recombines TRBV2 with TRBJ2-7; 12 nucleotides align to TRBD1. Unmatched junction bases numbered 6, after V lost 4 bases and J lost 5 bases. CDR1 and CDR2 (germline): SNHLY, FYNNEI. CDR3 length: 15 amino acids. The DNA of the CDR3 is TGTGCCAGCAGTGTCACCGGGACAGGGGGCGACGAGCAGTACTTC. Translated, it gives CASSVTGTGGDEQYF.

V is TRBV28 and J is TRBJ1-5; 8 bases line up with TRBD1. Per germline, CDR1 MDHEN and CDR2 SYDVKM. The CDR3 length is 14 residues. Trimming took 5 bases from V and 1 from J; bases not matched to a gene: 1. CDR3 nucleotide sequence: TGTGCCAGCAGTGGACAGGGAAGCAATCAGCCCCAGCATTTT. This encodes CASSGQGSNQPQHF.

The chain combines TRBV19 with TRBJ2-7; 10 bases line up with TRBD1. CDR1 is LNHDA, CDR2 SQIVND, per germline (reference sequence). The CDR3 loop spans 14 amino acids. Trimming removed 6 bases from V and 3 bases from J; junction bases left unmatched: 5. The CDR3 here is CASSGTGVLYEQYF. CDR3 DNA: TGTGCCAGTAGCGGGACAGGGGTTCTCTACGAGCAGTACTTC.

In DNA, the CDR3 is TGTGCCACCAGCGATAGGGTTCAAGAGACCCAGTACTTC. Encoded protein: CATSDRVQETQYF. This rearrangement joins TRBV15 to TRBJ2-5, with unresolved D. V lost 5 bases and J lost 2, with 9 bases in between. Germline values: CDR1 LNHNV, CDR2 YYDKDF (reference sequence). CDR3 length equals 13 residues.

This chain links TRBV5-5 with TRBJ1-4, with D unclear. The length of the CDR3 is 15 residues. Germline V lookup: CDR1 SGHKS, CDR2 YYEKEE (reference sequence). Trimming took off 2 bases at V and 0 bases at J, with 8 bases between the two ends. The CDR3 spells CASSLDLATNEKLFF. The CDR3 bases are TGTGCCAGCAGCTTAGACCTTGCAACTAATGAAAAACTGTTTTTT.

V and J are TRBV7-9 and TRBJ2-7, with 8 nucleotides matching TRBD1. Looked up from germline, CDR1 is SEHNR and CDR2 is FQNEAQ (reference sequence). Germline trimming cut 3 bases from V and 0 bases from J; bases unmatched to any gene: 7. CDR3 length: 16 amino acids. CDR3 bases: TGTGCCAGCAGCTTGTACCGGGACAGGATCTCCTACGAGCAGTACTTC. Translated, it gives CASSLYRDRISYEQYF. Full variable domain (remainder filled in from reference TRBV7-9 and TRBJ2-7): DTGVSQNPRHKITKRGQNVTFRCDPISEHNRLYWYRQTLGQGPEFLTYFQNEAQLEKSRLLSDRFSAERPKGSFSTLEIQRTEQGDSAMYLCASSLYRDRISYEQYFGPGTRLTVT.

This clone is a singleton in its sample. The chain carries TRBV6-5 and TRBJ2-5; 8 bases are shared with TRBD1. Germline-derived CDR1 and CDR2 are MNHEY and SVGAGI. V was pared by 6 bases and J by 5 bases, with 8 bases of the junction left unmatched. CDR3 length: 14 residues. DNA for the CDR3: TGTGCCAGCAGGCAACAGGGGGGCTGGGAGACCCAGTACTTC. As protein: CASRQQGGWETQYF.

This clone was seen only once. V is TRBV2 and J is TRBJ2-1; D perhaps matches TRBD2 (5 bases). CDR3 size: 15 residues. Trimming left V 2 bases short and J 7 bases short, with 15 bases between. Germline loops: CDR1 SNHLY, CDR2 FYNNEI. As DNA, the CDR3 is TGTGCCAGCAGTGAAAGCGGTAACAGAAAGAATGAGCAGTTCTTC. It codes for CASSESGNRKNEQFF. The full variable domain, in which reference TRBV2 and TRBJ2-1 provide the parts outside the CDR3, is EPEVTQTPSHQVTQMGQEVILRCVPISNHLYFYWYRQILGQKVEFLVSFYNNEISEKSEIFDDQFSVERPDGSNFTLKIRSTKLEDSAMYFCASSESGNRKNEQFFGPGTRLTVL.

The chain joins TRBV4-1 to TRBJ2-1; 12 bases match TRBD2. Trimming at V came to 1 base and at J to 12 bases, leaving 22 bases not matched to a gene. Germline V gene data show CDR1 as MGHRA and CDR2 as YSYEKL. This CDR3 comprises 20 residues. Here the CDR3 DNA reads TGCGCCAGCAGCCAAGTGGGGACAGGGTCGACTAGCGGGAGATCCTGGGGGCAGTTCTTC. Its translation: CASSQVGTGSTSGRSWGQFF.

This rearrangement joins TRBV11-2 to TRBJ1-2; 7 bases are shared with TRBD1. The CDR3 length is 13 residues. Losses at the gene ends were 5 bases for V and 7 bases for J; bases not matched to a gene: 7. Germline CDR1 and CDR2: SGHAT and FQNNGV. CDR3 nucleotide sequence: TGTGCCAGCAGCCCGGGACAGAGAACTGGCTACACCTTC. Protein product: CASSPGQRTGYTF.

This sequence joins TRBV7-9 and TRBJ2-3; no clear D gene. The CDR3 loop spans 13 amino acids. V gave up 5 bases and J gave up 2 bases, with 8 bases separating them. CDR1 and CDR2 from the germline V gene are SEHNR and FQNEAQ (reference sequence). CDR3 residues: CASSDSYTDTQYF. CDR3 nucleotides: TGTGCCAGCAGCGACTCATACACAGATACGCAGTATTTT.

The rearrangement joins TRBV5-6 to TRBJ2-4, with D unclear. Germline V gives CDR1 SGHDT, CDR2 YYEEEE. This CDR3 has 14 residues. V was cut by 0 bases and J by 0 bases, with 4 bases left in between. The CDR3 reads CASSLELAKNIQYF. For the CDR3, the DNA is TGTGCCAGCAGCTTGGAACTAGCCAAAAACATTCAGTACTTC. The whole variable domain, filled in from reference TRBV5-6 and TRBJ2-4, reads DAGVTQSPTHLIKTRGQQVTLRCSPKSGHDTVSWYQQALGQGPQFIFQYYEEEERQRGNFPDRFSGHQFPNYSSELNVNALLLGDSALYLCASSLELAKNIQYFGAGTRLSVL.

The rearrangement uses TRBV27 and TRBJ2-3; D possibly corresponds to TRBD2 (5 bases). The CDR3 has 20 residues. Germline V gene sequence: CDR1 MNHEY, CDR2 SMNVEV (reference sequence). Trimming cost V 4 bases and J 2 bases, with 28 bases left between them. The CDR3 nucleotides read TGTGCCAGCAGTTCAAAGGGAGAAGCTTGGCTAGAAAGGAACACAGATACGCAGTATTTT. It codes for CASSSKGEAWLERNTDTQYF.

J is TRBJ2-1 and V is TRBV7-9; D may match TRBD1 or TRBD2 (5 bases each). Germline CDR1 is SEHNR and CDR2 is FQNEAQ (reference sequence). V was cut by 1 base and J by 10 bases, with 14 bases left in between. The CDR3 sequence is 14 residues long. CDR3 amino acids: CASSLVSGTGEQFF. As DNA, the CDR3 is TGTGCCAGCAGCTTAGTTTCAGGGACCGGGGAGCAGTTCTTC.

The chain joins TRBV29-1 to TRBJ2-7, with TRBD1 matching 8 bases. This CDR3 has 14 amino acids. The V gene's germline CDR1 is SQVTM and CDR2 ANQGSEA. V shed 6 bases and J 2 bases; nucleotides not matched to a gene: 9. DNA for the CDR3: TGCAGCGTAAGAGGGGGACAGGAGACCTACGAGCAGTACTTC. Translated, it gives CSVRGGQETYEQYF.

This clone appeared once. The chain couples TRBV15 to TRBJ2-5; D unresolved. Germline V gene data show CDR1 as LNHNV and CDR2 as YYDKDF (reference sequence). CDR3 length equals 12 residues. The V gene lost 0 bases and the J gene lost 5 bases, with 4 bases spanning the gap. The CDR3 sequence is CATSRDFETQYF. DNA for the CDR3: TGTGCCACCAGCAGAGATTTCGAGACCCAGTACTTC.

The chain links TRBV9 to TRBJ2-1; 12 positions agree with TRBD1. Germline V gene lookup returns CDR1 SGDLS and CDR2 YYNGEE. The CDR3 is 14 amino acids. The V and J ends lost 7 bases and 6 bases, in that order; junction bases with no gene match: 5. CDR3 residues: CASSGQGAFNEQFF. CDR3 DNA sequence: TGTGCCAGCTCGGGACAGGGGGCTTTCAATGAGCAGTTCTTC. Using reference TRBV9 and TRBJ2-1 for the parts outside the CDR3, the full variable domain is DSGVTQTPKHLITATGQRVTLRCSPRSGDLSVYWYQQSLDQGLQFLIQYYNGEERAKGNILERFSAQQFPDLHSELNLSSLELGDSALYFCASSGQGAFNEQFFGPGTRLTVL.

The chain couples TRBV7-9 to TRBJ2-1; a weak D match, TRBD1 (6 bases). CDR1 is SEHNR, CDR2 FQNEAQ, per germline (reference sequence). This CDR3 comprises 15 residues. V was clipped by 5 bases and J by 4 bases, with 15 bases between them. In DNA, the CDR3 is TGTGCCAGCAGCCTCCCCGGACAGCTATACAATGAGCAGTTCTTC. Translation: CASSLPGQLYNEQFF.

The chain couples TRBV6-7 to TRBJ1-4; D unresolved. TRBV6-7 is noted as an ORF with a role that remains uncertain. This CDR3 region has 16 residues. Trimming cost V 0 bases and J 0 bases, with 8 bases left between them. CDR3 loop: CASSYSYSPTNEKLFF. For the CDR3, the DNA is TGTGCCAGCAGTTACTCATACAGTCCAACTAATGAAAAACTGTTTTTT.

For this clone: This CDR3 is also generated by other DNA sequences in the sample. Here the CDR3 reads CSVEESGELFF. CDR3 coding DNA: TGCAGCGTTGAGGAATCGGGGGAGCTGTTTTTT. The gene calls are TRBV29-1 and TRBJ2-2; D is undetermined. With 3 bases removed from V and 8 bases from J, the gap between germline ends came to 7 bases. This CDR3 comprises 11 residues. The germline gives CDR1 SQVTM, CDR2 ANQGSEA.

The chain is built from TRBV5-6 and TRBJ2-5; D may match TRBD1 or TRBD2 (6 bases each). The ends were cut back, 0 bases at V and 5 bases at J, with 11 bases in the middle. Germline V gene data show CDR1 as SGHDT and CDR2 as YYEEEE. The CDR3 covers 14 residues. CDR3 DNA: TGTGCCAGCAGCTTGGCGGGGGCCCGGGAGACCCAGTACTTC. Protein sequence: CASSLAGARETQYF.

The gene calls are TRBV5-4 and TRBJ2-7; TRBD1 aligns across 8 bases. The junction had 2 bases not matched to a gene; V was cut back by 2 bases and J by 7 bases. Germline lookup yields CDR1 SGHNT and CDR2 YYREEE (reference sequence). This CDR3 is built from 12 residues. DNA for the CDR3: TGTGCCAGCAGCTTCGGACAGGGAGAGCAGTACTTC. Encoded protein: CASSFGQGEQYF.

The CDR3 bases are TGTGCCTGGAGTGTATTGGGTAATCAGCCCCAGCATTTT. As protein: CAWSVLGNQPQHF. The chain carries TRBV30 and TRBJ1-5; no definite D call. Germline CDR1 GTSNPN, CDR2 SVGIG (reference sequence). The CDR3 has 13 amino acids. Deletions cut 0 bases from V and 4 bases from J, with 7 bases between.

This CDR3 is CASSFVSGEQFF. The DNA for the CDR3 is TGTGCCAGCAGCTTTGTTAGCGGAGAGCAGTTCTTC. J is TRBJ2-1 and V is TRBV7-2, with D possibly being TRBD2 (6 bases). The germline gives CDR1 SGHTA, CDR2 FQGNSA. This CDR3 comprises 12 residues. Trimming took off 3 bases at V and 10 bases at J, with 10 bases between the two ends.

Concerning this clone itself: The junction and the germline gene differ at one end; a read error may be behind it. This chain uses TRBV28 with TRBJ2-1; D is unclear. The CDR3 loop spans 13 amino acids. In germline, CDR1 is MDHEN, CDR2 SYDVKM. The CDR3 sequence: CASRLSPNNEQFF. For the CDR3, the DNA is TGTGCCAGCAGGTTATCCCCTAACAATGAGCAGTTCTTC.